This T cell receptor (beta chain) comes out of a study of cytomegalovirus exposure and HLA in healthy donors. Note on this clone: No antigen is known for it.

This CDR3 is 16 amino acids long. After removal of 5 bases from V and 2 bases from J, the junction contained 10 bases not matched to a gene. CDR1 LNHDA and CDR2 SQIVND come from the germline V gene (reference sequence). Study conclusions and caveats: Under in vitro conditions, three CMV-associated chains were confirmed as specific for CMV antigens. An observed cluster of highly shared sequence variants was recorded as a likely sequencing artifact. Among CMV-associated TCR beta chains, most appeared HLA-restricted in a later analysis.

Use of 60 Vbeta and 13 Jbeta primers characterized the PCR. Assay used: immunoSEQ multiplex PCR; TCRdb lists only in-frame clones, some missing. The sample is made up of 60,000 to 100,000 clones, and the top ten hold roughly 5.1% of it. This sequence joins TRBV19 and TRBJ2-3; 7 positions match TRBD1. The source of this sequence is a man aged 25-45 years in good health and CMV-seronegative. What was sequenced was PBMCs. The CDR3 here is CASSPMTGSLTDTQYF. For the CDR3, the DNA is TGTGCCAGTAGTCCGATGACAGGGTCCCTCACAGATACGCAGTATTTT.